The rows below give T cell receptor beta chains drawn from one sample of a study of blood T cells in healthy people across ages. TCRdb ran MiXCR on the 5' RACE reads and lists one entry per CDR3 protein. The sample lists 1,500,000 or so distinct CDR3 sequences, 55% to 75% occurring once. Sequencing used blood. The receptors were gathered from a man aged 18 to 29 in good health. Each CDR3 is given with its conserved first and last residue. D genes are given only for firm matches. Not all rows give a size; the values are once, few, many and, for expanded clones, a class.

CDR3aa: CASSERARVGSYNEQFF; CDR3nt: TGTGCCAGCAGTGAACGGGCCCGGGTCGGGTCCTACAATGAGCAGTTCTTC; abundance: once; j_gene: TRBJ2-1; d_gene: .; v_gene: TRBV2
CDR3aa: CASSGGRVSSYNEQFF; CDR3nt: TGTGCCAGCAGCGGGGGGCGCGTTAGCTCCTACAATGAGCAGTTCTTC; abundance: .; j_gene: TRBJ2-1; d_gene: .; v_gene: TRBV6-2/TRBV6-3
CDR3aa: CASSFGRRRIYEQYF; CDR3nt: TGTGCCAGCAGCTTTGGGCGGAGGAGGATCTACGAGCAGTACTTC; abundance: many; j_gene: TRBJ2-7; d_gene: .; v_gene: TRBV11-2
CDR3aa: CASRPNHGQSLNEKLFF; CDR3nt: TGTGCCAGCAGACCAAATCACGGACAGAGTTTAAATGAAAAACTGTTTTTT; abundance: .; j_gene: TRBJ1-4; d_gene: .; v_gene: TRBV12-3/TRBV12-4
CDR3aa: CASSNEPVGQETQYF; CDR3nt: TGTGCCAGCAGCAACGAGCCGGTGGGCCAAGAGACCCAGTACTTC; abundance: .; j_gene: TRBJ2-5; d_gene: .; v_gene: TRBV7-9
CDR3aa: CAISGAREEETQYF; CDR3nt: TGTGCCATCAGTGGGGCGCGGGAGGAAGAGACCCAGTACTTC; abundance: few; j_gene: TRBJ2-5; d_gene: TRBD2; v_gene: TRBV10-3
CDR3aa: CASSQEIFNQETQYF; CDR3nt: TGCGCCAGCAGCCAGGAAATCTTCAACCAAGAGACCCAGTACTTC; abundance: .; j_gene: TRBJ2-5; d_gene: .; v_gene: TRBV4-1
CDR3aa: CSAKTGRNQPQHF; CDR3nt: TGCAGTGCTAAGACAGGGCGCAATCAGCCCCAGCATTTT; abundance: .; j_gene: TRBJ1-5; d_gene: TRBD1; v_gene: TRBV20-1
CDR3aa: CASSLTGASGSPLHF; CDR3nt: TGTGCCAGCAGTTTGACAGGGGCAAGTGGGTCACCCCTCCACTTT; abundance: .; j_gene: TRBJ1-6; d_gene: TRBD1; v_gene: TRBV28
CDR3aa: CSVRDGSNQPQHF; CDR3nt: TGCAGCGTCCGGGACGGAAGCAATCAGCCCCAGCATTTT; abundance: .; j_gene: TRBJ1-5; d_gene: .; v_gene: TRBV29-1